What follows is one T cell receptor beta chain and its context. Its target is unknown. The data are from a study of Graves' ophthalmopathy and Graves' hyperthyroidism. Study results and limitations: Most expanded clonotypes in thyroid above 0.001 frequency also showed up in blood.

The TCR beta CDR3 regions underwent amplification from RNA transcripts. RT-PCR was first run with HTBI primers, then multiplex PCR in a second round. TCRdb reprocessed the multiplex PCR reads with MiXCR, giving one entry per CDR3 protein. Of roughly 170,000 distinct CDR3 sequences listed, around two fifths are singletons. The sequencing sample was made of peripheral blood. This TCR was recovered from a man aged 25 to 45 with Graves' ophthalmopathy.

The DNA for the CDR3 is TGTGCCAGCAGTTACTCGGTAACGGGGCTCTACGAGCAGTACTTC. Protein product: CASSYSVTGLYEQYF. V and J are TRBV6-2 or TRBV6-3 and TRBJ2-7; the D call may be TRBD1 or TRBD2 (5 bases each). Per the germline V gene, CDR1 is MNHEY and CDR2 is SVGEGT. The CDR3 is 15 residues long. V was trimmed by 0 bases and J by 3 bases, leaving 12 bases between them.